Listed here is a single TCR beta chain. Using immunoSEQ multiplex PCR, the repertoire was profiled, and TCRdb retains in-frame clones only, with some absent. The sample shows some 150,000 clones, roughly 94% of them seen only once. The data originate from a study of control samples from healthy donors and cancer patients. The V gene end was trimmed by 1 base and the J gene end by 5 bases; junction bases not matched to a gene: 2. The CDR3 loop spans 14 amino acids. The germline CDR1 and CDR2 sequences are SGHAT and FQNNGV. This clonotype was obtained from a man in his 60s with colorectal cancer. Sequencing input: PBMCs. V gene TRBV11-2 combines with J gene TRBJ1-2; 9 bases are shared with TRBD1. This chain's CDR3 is CASSLAGTGYGYTF. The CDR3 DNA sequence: TGTGCCAGCAGCTTAGCCGGGACAGGGTATGGCTACACCTTC.